This passage covers 10 T cell receptor beta chains from one sample sequenced in a study of post-analysis software for immune sequencing data. Sequencing libraries made from TCR beta cDNA carried unique molecular identifiers. TCRdb re-analysed the PCR reads in MiXCR, keeping a single row per CDR3 protein. The data show around 700,000 distinct CDR3 sequences, 55% to 60% seen once. Study-level findings and limits: Roughly 5 TRBV segments (TRBV5-6, TRBV5-1 and TRBV20-1 among them) occurred more frequently in patients than in controls.

These TCRs' antigens remain unknown. The sample was blood. All receptors derive from a girl aged 2 to 9 with multiple sclerosis.

This rearrangement joins TRBV9 to TRBJ1-2, with a possible D match to TRBD1 (5 bases). Deletions cut 0 bases from V and 4 bases from J, with 10 bases between. The CDR3 is 14 residues long. Per germline, CDR1 SGDLS and CDR2 YYNGEE. As DNA, the CDR3 is TGTGCCAGCAGCGTAGACGGGGGTAGCTATGGCTACACCTTC. Translation: CASSVDGGSYGYTF. The whole variable domain, remainder taken from reference TRBV9 and TRBJ1-2, is DSGVTQTPKHLITATGQRVTLRCSPRSGDLSVYWYQQSLDQGLQFLIQYYNGEERAKGNILERFSAQQFPDLHSELNLSSLELGDSALYFCASSVDGGSYGYTFGSGTRLTVV.

The chain combines TRBV6-6 with TRBJ2-2; D uncertain. This CDR3 is built from 13 residues. V lost 4 bases and J lost 4, with 7 bases in between. Germline lookup yields CDR1 MNHNY and CDR2 SVGAGI (reference sequence). The CDR3 DNA follows: TGTGCCAGCAGTTCCCTGGGCACCGGGGAGCTGTTTTTT. Its translation is CASSSLGTGELFF.

A few counts support this clonotype. V gene TRBV15 combines with J gene TRBJ2-3, with 9 bases matching TRBD2. V was pared by 1 base and J by 4 bases, with 6 bases of the junction left unmatched. The CDR3 is 16 amino acids. CDR1 is LNHNV, CDR2 YYDKDF, per germline (reference sequence). CDR3 amino acids: CATSRARTSVADTQYF. The CDR3 DNA is TGTGCCACCAGCAGAGCGAGGACTAGCGTGGCAGATACGCAGTATTTT.

This clonotype showed up just once. The chain employs TRBV7-3 and TRBJ2-3; the D gene is possibly TRBD1 (5 bases). V lost 1 base and J lost 4, with 15 bases in between. CDR1 is SGHTA, CDR2 FQGTGA, per germline. This CDR3 has 16 residues. The CDR3 nucleotides are TGTGCCAGCAGCTTAATAGGGGCAGCCGGCGCAGATACGCAGTATTTT. It encodes CASSLIGAAGADTQYF.

A word on this clonotype: A junction end diverges from the germline sequence, so it may reflect a read error. The chain employs TRBV5-1 and TRBJ2-5; TRBD2 aligns across 14 bases. The germline V gene has CDR1 SGHRS and CDR2 YFSETQ. The CDR3 is 14 residues long. CDR3: CASSSGLAGEAQYF. CDR3 bases: TGCGCCAGCAGCTCGGGACTAGCGGGAGAGGCCCAGTACTTC.

The chain recombines TRBV5-1 with TRBJ2-2, with 10 bases that match TRBD1. The ends lost 7 bases at V and 5 bases at J; junction bases unmatched: 5. This CDR3 is 14 amino acids long. Looked up from germline, CDR1 is SGHRS and CDR2 is YFSETQ. CDR3 sequence: CASCRDRGTGELFF. In DNA, the CDR3 is TGCGCCAGCTGCCGGGACAGGGGTACCGGGGAGCTGTTTTTT.

This clonotype was observed a few times. The V and J genes are TRBV20-1 and TRBJ2-5; D is perhaps TRBD1 or TRBD2 (6 bases each). Trimming removed 2 bases from V and 5 bases from J, with 18 bases in between. Germline CDR1 is DFQATT and CDR2 is SNEGSKA (reference sequence). This CDR3 is built from 15 residues. CDR3 sequence reads: CSARLLQGRTETQYF. In DNA form, the CDR3 reads TGCAGTGCTAGATTACTTCAGGGGAGGACGGAGACCCAGTACTTC.

The CDR3 DNA reads as TGTGCCAGCAGCCTTCTCGGGAGAGACGAGACCCAGTACTTC. Its translation is CASSLLGRDETQYF. V and J are TRBV11-2 and TRBJ2-5; possible D gene TRBD2, 6 bases. The CDR3 consists of 14 residues. The germline CDR1 and CDR2 sequences are SGHAT and FQNNGV. The V end lost 5 bases, the J end lost 5 bases, and 15 bases lay between the germline ends.

The rearrangement links TRBV6-5 to TRBJ2-1; TRBD1 matches 8 bases. The CDR3 is 15 amino acids. The germline V gene encodes CDR1 MNHEY and CDR2 SVGAGI. V lost 6 bases, J lost 6 bases, and 10 bases stayed unmatched. The CDR3 loop reads CASSWDRFRSNEQFF. The CDR3 DNA reads as TGTGCCAGCAGCTGGGACAGGTTTCGCAGCAATGAGCAGTTCTTC.

This clonotype was found a few times. J is TRBJ2-5 and V is TRBV7-2; D may be TRBD2 (5 bases). The CDR3 covers 17 residues. Germline V gene lookup returns CDR1 SGHTA and CDR2 FQGNSA. Trimming left V 4 bases short and J 1 base short, with 19 bases between. The CDR3 nucleotides read TGTGCCAGCAGCTCCCCCGGTAGTCAGCGGATCCAAGAGACCCAGTACTTC. Translating it yields CASSSPGSQRIQETQYF.